This record concerns one T cell receptor (beta chain) sequence. The data were taken from a study of OX40 agonist ivuxolimab in advanced cancers. TCRdb's table, derived via immunoSEQ multiplex PCR, lists solely in-frame clones and lacks some. This table has approximately 76,000 clones, 85% to 90% appearing once. The source was CD4+ or CD8+ T cells sorted from blood, collected in a trial of the OX40 agonist ivuxolimab. The receptor's source is an adult with an advanced solid tumor such as melanoma, head and neck, liver or kidney cancer.

This CDR3 reads CASRYRLAGGGTGELFF. Written as DNA, the CDR3 is TGTGCCAGCAGGTACCGACTAGCGGGAGGTGGCACCGGGGAGCTGTTTTTT. The chain carries TRBV2 and TRBJ2-2; 13 bases are a match to TRBD2. Germline CDR1 and CDR2: SNHLY and FYNNEI. V lost 6 bases, J lost 4 bases, and 8 bases stayed unmatched. The CDR3 totals 17 residues.